A selection of T cell receptor beta chains follows, all from one sample in a study of beta chain features in type 1 diabetes. TCRdb's copy holds only in-frame clones and misses some; the assay was immunoSEQ multiplex PCR. This sample carries approximately 140,000 clones, about 7% of them seen once, and the ten largest clones take approximately 1.5%. Specimen: central memory CD4+ T cells from blood. Receptors originate from a young woman in good health. CDR3s include the opening cysteine and the closing phenylalanine or tryptophan. The D gene is left open where the match is weak. A clone size is listed for some rows: how often the clone was seen (once, few, many), or a class if it is expanded.

>TRBD1|TRBV11-2|few|TRBJ2-7
TGTGCCAGCAGCTTAGTTCGACAGGGGCGCGAGCAGTACTTC
CASSLVRQGREQYF
>TRBD2|TRBV5-4|few|TRBJ2-3
TGTGCCAGCAGCCAGAGAGCGGGAGGAAGCACAGATACGCAGTATTTT
CASSQRAGGSTDTQYF
>TRBD1|TRBV15|few|TRBJ2-1
TGTGCCACCAGCAGAGATCCCCCACAGGGGAGCTCCTACAATGAGCAGTTCTTC
CATSRDPPQGSSYNEQFF
>NA|TRBV7-2|few|TRBJ2-2
TGTGCCAGCAGTCGTGGATGGGGGGATACCGGGGAGCTGTTTTTT
CASSRGWGDTGELFF
>TRBD1|TRBV5-1|NA|TRBJ2-7
TGCGCCAGCAACCCCGGACAGGGGGAGTACGAGCAGTACTTC
CASNPGQGEYEQYF
>NA|TRBV9|few|TRBJ2-7
TGTGCCAGCAGCGTAGGTCTGGGAGAGGAGTACGAGCAGTACTTC
CASSVGLGEEYEQYF
>NA|TRBV5-1|NA|TRBJ2-1
TGCGCCAGCAGCTTGGAGGCGGGCCCCTACAATGAGCAGTTCTTC
CASSLEAGPYNEQFF
>NA|TRBV28|NA|TRBJ2-5
TGTGCCAGCAGCCCCTGGGGGGACAGCCAAGAGACCCAGTACTTC
CASSPWGDSQETQYF
>NA|TRBV14|NA|TRBJ2-5
TGTGCCAGCAGCCAACCGGAGGGCCCTGAGACCCAGTACTTC
CASSQPEGPETQYF
>NA|TRBV10-3|few|TRBJ2-7
TGTGCCATCAGTTCTAGTTCCCCCGAGCAGTACTTC
CAISSSSPEQYF
>NA|TRBV5-4|few|TRBJ1-4
TGTGCCAGCAGCCTGTTTAGGGGTAATGAAAAACTGTTTTTT
CASSLFRGNEKLFF
>NA|TRBV7-2|few|TRBJ2-1
TGTGCCAGCAACTACTTAGGGGGATCGAATGAGCAGTTCTTC
CASNYLGGSNEQFF
>TRBD1|TRBV19|NA|TRBJ1-2
TGTGCCAGTAGGGGCACAGGGGGGAACTATGGCTACACCTTC
CASRGTGGNYGYTF
>NA|TRBV28|few|TRBJ2-5
TGTGCCAGCAGTTTACCCCAAAAAGAGACCCAGTACTTC
CASSLPQKETQYF
>TRBD2|TRBV7-9|few|TRBJ2-7
TGTGCCAGCAGCTTGGCGGGACTAACATCCTACGAGCAGTACTTC
CASSLAGLTSYEQYF
>NA|TRBV13|few|TRBJ2-1
TGTGCCAGCAGCATCGGTGGTAGCTCCTACAATGAGCAGTTCTTC
CASSIGGSSYNEQFF
>NA|TRBV29-1|NA|TRBJ1-1
TGCAGCGGGGCGAGGGGAGGGTTAGCTTTCTTT
CSGARGGLAFF
>TRBD2|TRBV19|few|TRBJ2-7
TGTGCCAGTCGAACTAGCGGAACCTACGAGCAGTACTTC
CASRTSGTYEQYF
>NA|TRBV20-1|few|TRBJ2-7
TGCAGTGCTACCGTCGCCTACGAGCAGTACTTC
CSATVAYEQYF
>TRBD2|TRBV4-2|NA|TRBJ2-7
TGTGCCAGCAGCCGACGACTAGCAGAAACCTACGAGCAGTACTTC
CASSRRLAETYEQYF
>TRBD2|TRBV6-5|few|TRBJ2-5
TGTGCCAGCAGTTACGGAGGCGGGAGGACCCAAGAGACCCAGTACTTC
CASSYGGGRTQETQYF
>NA|TRBV30|NA|TRBJ2-7
TGTGCCTGGAGCTCCAGCTCCTACGAGCAGTACTTC
CAWSSSSYEQYF
>NA|TRBV7-6|once|TRBJ1-1
TGTGCCAGCAGCTTAGGTCAGGTCCCGCATATGTCCGAAGCTTTCTTT
CASSLGQVPHMSEAFF
>TRBD2|TRBV5-1|NA|TRBJ2-1
TGCGCCAGCAGCCCCTCCCTAGCGGGAGGCCGCAATGAGCAGTTCTTC
CASSPSLAGGRNEQFF
>TRBD2|TRBV25-1|few|TRBJ2-1
TGTGCCAGCAGTGAGCCGGGACTAGCGGGAGACAATGAGCAGTTCTTC
CASSEPGLAGDNEQFF
>NA|TRBV5-1|few|TRBJ2-3
TGCGCCAGCAGCTTGGGGCTAGTCCGGGAAGATACGCAGTATTTT
CASSLGLVREDTQYF
>TRBD2|TRBV4-2|NA|TRBJ2-7
TGTGCCAGCAGCCAAGGAGCGGGACTAGCGGGAGTCGAGCAGTACTTC
CASSQGAGLAGVEQYF
>NA|TRBV19|NA|TRBJ2-7
TGTGCCAGTAGGACGGGACAACCTGGAGCCTACGAGCAGTACTTC
CASRTGQPGAYEQYF
>TRBD2|TRBV7-2|few|TRBJ2-7
TGTGCCAGCAGCTCGACTAGCGGGAGGGTGGGGCAGTACTTC
CASSSTSGRVGQYF
>TRBD2|TRBV11-2|NA|TRBJ2-1
TGTGCCAGCAGCTTCCTAGCGGTCGGAAGGGCGTACAATGAGCAGTTCTTC
CASSFLAVGRAYNEQFF
>TRBD2|TRBV7-8|many|TRBJ2-3
TGTGCCAGCACCCGACTAGCGGGAGATACAGATACGCAGTATTTT
CASTRLAGDTDTQYF
>TRBD2|TRBV2|few|TRBJ2-3
TGTGCCAGCTCGGGCGGGAGTCTAGATACGCAGTATTTT
CASSGGSLDTQYF
>TRBD2|TRBV5-1|NA|TRBJ2-1
TGCGCCAGCAGAGGGACTAGCGGGAGAAATGAGCAGTTCTTC
CASRGTSGRNEQFF
>NA|TRBV11-1|few|TRBJ2-1
TGTGCCAGCAGCGCCGAGCGGGTTAGGTACGGGAATGAGCAGTTCTTC
CASSAERVRYGNEQFF
>NA|TRBV5-4|few|TRBJ1-3
TGTGCCAGCAGCACTGACTCCATCGCCATATATTTT
CASSTDSIAIYF
>TRBD2|TRBV5-1|NA|TRBJ2-3
TGCGCCAGCAGCCCTGGGACTAGCGCGGGAATGGGGGATACGCAGTATTTT
CASSPGTSAGMGDTQYF
>NA|TRBV2|few|TRBJ2-1
TGTGCCAGCAGTGTAAGGGGGGGGTCCTACAATGAGCAGTTCTTC
CASSVRGGSYNEQFF
>TRBD2|TRBV7-9|NA|TRBJ2-7
TGTGCCAGCAGCTTAGCGCGGGACTACCTCTCCTACGAGCAGTACTTC
CASSLARDYLSYEQYF
>TRBD1|TRBV2|NA|TRBJ1-4
TGTGCCAGCAGTGCCGGGACAGGGGGTGAAAAACTGTTTTTT
CASSAGTGGEKLFF
>NA|TRBV18|NA|TRBJ1-1
TGTGCCAGCTCACCACGGTCAGATCACACTGAAGCTTTCTTT
CASSPRSDHTEAFF
>TRBD2|TRBV5-1|few|TRBJ2-1
TGCGCCAGCAGCTCTGCAGTGACTAGCGGGATGGAGAATGAGCAGTTCTTC
CASSSAVTSGMENEQFF
>TRBD2|TRBV5-1|few|TRBJ2-1
TGCGCCAGCAGCTATTTGACGGGAGGTTCTTCCTACAATGAGCAGTTCTTC
CASSYLTGGSSYNEQFF
>TRBD2|TRBV30|NA|TRBJ2-2
TGTGCCTGGAGTGGGAATCGGTTGCGAGCGGGGATTAACACCGGGGAGCTGTTTTTT
CAWSGNRLRAGINTGELFF
>TRBD2|TRBV19|NA|TRBJ2-5
TGTGCCAGTAGCGGGACTAGTCGGGAGACCCAGTACTTC
CASSGTSRETQYF
>TRBD2|TRBV2|NA|TRBJ2-7
TGTGCCAGCAGTGAACTAGCGGGAGTTTTGGGCGAGCAGTACTTC
CASSELAGVLGEQYF
>TRBD2|TRBV9|NA|TRBJ2-1
TGTGCCAGCAGCGTAACCGGGACTAGCGGGAGTGGTTCCAATGAGCAGTTCTTC
CASSVTGTSGSGSNEQFF
>TRBD1|TRBV15|many|TRBJ2-5
TGTGCCACCAGCAGAGATTGGGGACAGGGGGAGACCCAGTACTTC
CATSRDWGQGETQYF
>NA|TRBV15|few|TRBJ2-7
TGTGCCACCAGCAGAGCGGCGCAGGGAAATACGCCAAGAAGGCAGTACTTC
CATSRAAQGNTPRRQYF
>TRBD2|TRBV5-4|few|TRBJ2-3
TGTGCCAGCAGCCGGGGGGTGGGATCTGGGGGCACAGATACGCAGTATTTT
CASSRGVGSGGTDTQYF
>NA|TRBV14|few|TRBJ1-1
TGTGCCAGCAGCCCCTTAAGGGGTATGAACACTGAAGCTTTCTTT
CASSPLRGMNTEAFF
>TRBD1|TRBV5-8|NA|TRBJ2-7
TGTGCCAGCAGCTCCGCGGTGGGACAGGGGGCCTACGAGCAGTACTTC
CASSSAVGQGAYEQYF
>TRBD1|TRBV7-2|many|TRBJ2-7
TGTGCCAGCAGCACACAGGAGACAGGGAGCGGCTACGAGCAGTACTTC
CASSTQETGSGYEQYF
>TRBD1|TRBV7-3|NA|TRBJ2-3
TGTGCCAGCAGCTTAACAGGGGGCGCAAACTCAGATACGCAGTATTTT
CASSLTGGANSDTQYF
>TRBD1|TRBV2|NA|TRBJ2-7
TGTGCCAGCAGTCCCATTGGGGGACAGGGGGCCTACGAGCAGTACTTC
CASSPIGGQGAYEQYF
>NA|TRBV28|few|TRBJ1-5
TGTGCCAGCAGAATCTTGGGAGGAACAGCCCAGCCCCAGCATTTT
CASRILGGTAQPQHF
>TRBD1|TRBV11-2|few|TRBJ1-2
TGTGCCAGCAGCCTCCGGACAGGGGGCCAGGGCTATGGCTACACCTTC
CASSLRTGGQGYGYTF
>TRBD1|TRBV5-4|NA|TRBJ1-4
TGTGCCAGCAGCTTCGGACAGGGGGCAGGGGAAAAACTGTTTTTT
CASSFGQGAGEKLFF
>NA|TRBV15|many|TRBJ2-6
TGTGCCACCAGCAACAGGGTTGGGGCCAACGTCCTGACTTTC
CATSNRVGANVLTF
>TRBD1|TRBV5-1|few|TRBJ2-7
TGCGCCAGCAGACGTGGGGACAGAGCCTACGAGCAGTACTTC
CASRRGDRAYEQYF
>TRBD1|TRBV9|NA|TRBJ1-2
TGTGCCAGCAGCTCCCTCCTCCGAACTCAGGGGGCGGACTATGGCTACACCTTC
CASSSLLRTQGADYGYTF